Shown below are 25 T cell receptor beta chains from a single sample sequenced in a study of T-cell memory formation after mild COVID-19. TCRdb processed the 5' RACE reads anew with MiXCR; each CDR3 protein has one entry. The profile shows roughly 400,000 distinct CDR3 sequences, over 15% of them singletons. Sequencing was carried out using PBMCs or a T cell subset sorted from them (not recorded which). These receptors were obtained from a young man who had mild COVID-19 (a few samples of this study predate the infection). Cell type and time point are not known.

The CDR3, as DNA: TGCGCCAGCAGCCCCGAGGGGGCCAACGTCCTGACTTTC. Protein product: CASSPEGANVLTF. The chain recombines TRBV4-3 with TRBJ2-6; D is undetermined. Trimming took 4 bases from V and 4 from J, leaving 5 bases between them. This CDR3 is built from 13 residues. CDR1 is LGHNA and CDR2 is YSLEER in the germline V gene.

This sequence joins TRBV24-1 and TRBJ2-3, with TRBD2 identical over 9 bases. This CDR3 is 19 amino acids long. The V gene end was trimmed by 3 bases and the J gene end by 1 base; junction bases not matched to a gene: 13. CDR1 is KGHDR and CDR2 is SFDVKD in the germline V gene. The CDR3 region has the DNA TGTGCCACCAGTGATCCCGTCGGGACTAGCAGTCGGGGCACAGATACGCAGTATTTT. It specifies CATSDPVGTSSRGTDTQYF.

This sequence joins TRBV6-1 and TRBJ2-5; possible D gene TRBD2, 6 bases. The CDR3 has 13 amino acids. The ends were cut back, 6 bases at V and 5 bases at J, with 13 bases in the middle. CDR1 and CDR2 from the germline V gene are MNHNS and SASEGT. The DNA for the CDR3 is TGTGCCAGCAGCCGGGACTTCGCCGAGACCCAGTACTTC. Amino acids: CASSRDFAETQYF.

The table lists this clonotype with a few counts. The chain employs TRBV4-3 and TRBJ2-1; D is possibly TRBD1 (6 bases). CDR1 and CDR2 (germline): LGHNA, YSLEER. The CDR3 is made up of 14 amino acids. The ends were cut back, 4 bases at V and 4 bases at J, with 11 bases in the middle. The chain's CDR3 is CASSRGQLYNEQFF. CDR3 in DNA: TGCGCCAGCAGCCGAGGACAGTTATACAATGAGCAGTTCTTC.

This clonotype was detected ten times or more. The J gene is TRBJ1-2, the V gene TRBV9; D unclear. Deletions cut 0 bases from V and 3 bases from J, with 12 bases between. The CDR3 runs 15 residues. Per germline, CDR1 SGDLS and CDR2 YYNGEE. Written as DNA, the CDR3 is TGTGCCAGCAGCGTAGACGGGGAACCAGACTATGGCTACACCTTC. Its translation: CASSVDGEPDYGYTF.

J is TRBJ2-1 and V is TRBV19, with 8 bases fitting TRBD1. The ends lost 3 bases at V and 0 bases at J; junction bases unmatched: 4. The CDR3 covers 16 residues. Germline values: CDR1 LNHDA, CDR2 SQIVND (reference sequence). Here the CDR3 DNA reads TGTGCCAGTAGTATCCTCACAGGGGGCTCCTACAATGAGCAGTTCTTC. As protein: CASSILTGGSYNEQFF.

This clonotype was observed a few times. The rearrangement joins TRBV23-1 to TRBJ1-5, with 7 bases lining up with TRBD1. TRBV23-1 is an ORF, and what it does is uncertain. The CDR3 contains 14 residues. Trimming cost V 8 bases and J 5 bases; bases outside gene matches: 9. The CDR3 reads CASRLRDSYQPQHF. The CDR3 bases are TGCGCCAGCCGCCTCCGGGACAGCTATCAGCCCCAGCATTTT.

The chain uses TRBV2 and TRBJ2-3, with 8 bases aligning to TRBD2. This CDR3 comprises 14 residues. CDR1 and CDR2 from the germline V gene are SNHLY and FYNNEI. V dropped 5 bases and J dropped 2; count of bases not matched to a gene: 3. The CDR3 sequence: CASSLSGITDTQYF. DNA of the CDR3: TGTGCCAGCAGTCTTAGCGGGATCACAGATACGCAGTATTTT.

This clonotype was seen more than once but under ten times. The rearrangement uses TRBV7-8 and TRBJ2-7; the D is unclear. In germline, CDR1 is SGHVS, CDR2 FQNEAQ. Trimming pared 6 bases from V and 7 bases from J, leaving 13 bases between. The CDR3 runs 12 residues. The CDR3 sequence is CASSNGRREQYF. For the CDR3, the DNA is TGTGCCAGCAGTAACGGCCGTAGGGAGCAGTACTTC.

V gene TRBV18 combines with J gene TRBJ2-5, with 7 positions matching TRBD2. Germline V gene data show CDR1 as KGHSH and CDR2 as LQKENI. CDR3 length: 14 amino acids. The trim removed 4 bases at V and 2 bases at J, leaving 4 bases unmatched. The CDR3 is CASSQNSGQETQYF. As DNA, the CDR3 is TGTGCCAGCTCACAGAATAGCGGGCAAGAGACCCAGTACTTC.

This chain connects TRBV4-1 to TRBJ1-4, with TRBD1 identical over 8 bases. Germline CDR1 is MGHRA and CDR2 is YSYEKL. With 1 base clipped from V and 6 bases from J, the junction kept 4 bases outside the gene matches. The CDR3 covers 15 residues. Here the CDR3 DNA reads TGCGCCAGCAGCCAAGTCGCGACAGGGGATGAAAAACTGTTTTTT. Translation: CASSQVATGDEKLFF.

This clonotype was seen more than once but under ten times. At one end, the junction sequence differs from germline, possibly due to a read error. The J gene is TRBJ2-5, the V gene TRBV5-6, with TRBD1 identical over 12 bases. Germline lookup yields CDR1 SGHDT and CDR2 YYEEEE. The CDR3 is 12 amino acids. Here the CDR3 reads CASSQGQGAGDF. The CDR3 nucleotides read TGTGCCAGCAGCCAGGGACAGGGGGCCGGGGACTTC.

This clonotype has a count of ten or more. The V call is TRBV6-1, the J call TRBJ2-5; D may correspond to TRBD1 or TRBD2 (6 bases each). Trimming removed 2 bases from V and 4 bases from J, with 17 bases in between. This CDR3 is built from 16 residues. Germline lookup yields CDR1 MNHNS and CDR2 SASEGT. CDR3 coding DNA: TGTGCCAGCAGTGAAATTCCGGGGGCGGAACGAGAGACCCAGTACTTC. Its translation: CASSEIPGAERETQYF.

A few counts support this clonotype. The rearrangement uses TRBV9 and TRBJ1-2, with D perhaps TRBD1 (5 bases). Germline V CDR1 and CDR2: SGDLS, YYNGEE. The CDR3 consists of 18 residues. V shed 1 base and J shed 2 bases, with 21 bases lying between them. Here the CDR3 reads CASSVTLWDSKGNYGYTF. The DNA for the CDR3 is TGTGCCAGCAGCGTAACGTTGTGGGACTCTAAAGGGAACTATGGCTACACCTTC.

This clonotype was counted only a few times. The V call is TRBV7-9, the J call TRBJ2-2; D is unclear. The CDR3 runs to 15 residues. The V gene lost 10 bases and the J gene lost 4 bases, with 19 bases spanning the gap. Per germline, CDR1 SEHNR and CDR2 FQNEAQ (reference sequence). CDR3 sequence (DNA): TGTGCCATAGGAGTTCGTCAGACGTCCACCGGGGAGCTGTTTTTT. Protein: CAIGVRQTSTGELFF.

The chain carries TRBV5-1 and TRBJ1-1; D remains unclear. Germline loops: CDR1 SGHRS, CDR2 YFSETQ. V dropped 0 bases and J dropped 3 bases, with 12 bases sitting between them. The length of the CDR3 is 15 residues. The CDR3 nucleotides read TGCGCCAGCAGCTTGGGGACGGGAGAGGACACTGAAGCTTTCTTT. Its protein is CASSLGTGEDTEAFF.

V gene TRBV5-1 combines with J gene TRBJ2-7; 7 bases fit TRBD1. V shed 0 bases and J 0 bases; nucleotides not matched to a gene: 9. CDR1 is SGHRS and CDR2 is YFSETQ in the germline V gene. The CDR3 has 17 residues. The CDR3 here is CASSLADRVPSSYEQYV. CDR3 DNA: TGCGCCAGCAGCTTGGCCGACAGGGTCCCGAGCTCCTACGAGCAGTACGTC.

This clonotype was picked up many times. V is TRBV12-3 or TRBV12-4 and J is TRBJ2-3, with D unresolved. V was shortened by 0 bases and J by 2 bases, with 3 bases between the two germline ends. The CDR3 spans 13 residues. This chain's CDR3 is CASSLAATDTQYF. The DNA of the CDR3 is TGTGCCAGCAGTTTAGCGGCCACAGATACGCAGTATTTT.

This clonotype has only a few counts. The chain joins TRBV2 to TRBJ2-5; 10 nucleotides line up with TRBD1. CDR1 SNHLY and CDR2 FYNNEI come from the germline V gene. The ends lost 8 bases at V and 5 bases at J; junction bases unmatched: 8. This CDR3 region has 14 residues. CDR3 bases: TGTGCCAGCCCCGGGACAGGGGCAAGGGAGACCCAGTACTTC. Amino acid sequence: CASPGTGARETQYF.

This clonotype was picked up many times. The J gene is TRBJ2-3, the V gene TRBV7-9; perhaps TRBD2 as D (5 bases). Per germline, CDR1 SEHNR and CDR2 FQNEAQ (reference sequence). The CDR3 is made up of 15 amino acids. V was clipped by 1 base and J by 0 bases, with 8 bases between them. CDR3 coding DNA: TGTGCCAGCAGCTTAGGCGGGCGGAGCACAGATACGCAGTATTTT. It codes for CASSLGGRSTDTQYF.

This chain uses TRBV12-3 or TRBV12-4 with TRBJ2-3; tentative D call: TRBD2 (6 bases). CDR3 length equals 16 residues. The V end lost 3 bases, the J end lost 2 bases, and 15 bases lay between the germline ends. CDR3 nucleotide sequence: TGTGCCAGCAGTTTGTCTCTGGGGAGGTACACAGATACGCAGTATTTT. This codes for CASSLSLGRYTDTQYF.

This clonotype was recorded a few times. The CDR3 loop is CSVFPGADTQYF. For the CDR3, the DNA is TGCAGCGTTTTCCCGGGGGCAGATACGCAGTATTTT. The chain joins TRBV29-1 to TRBJ2-3; TRBD2 might be the D (6 bases). This CDR3 is built from 12 residues. The germline V and J ends were trimmed by 5 bases and 4 bases, with 10 bases remaining between them. Germline V gene data show CDR1 as SQVTM and CDR2 as ANQGSEA.

This clonotype was counted at least ten times. The rearrangement uses TRBV12-3 or TRBV12-4 and TRBJ2-1, with 11 bases lining up with TRBD2. V gave up 3 bases and J gave up 9 bases; unmatched junction bases: 7. The CDR3 sequence is 15 residues long. The CDR3 protein is CASSFGSGGDPEQFF. CDR3 bases: TGTGCCAGCAGTTTTGGTAGCGGGGGGGACCCTGAGCAGTTCTTC.

The V call is TRBV3-1, the J call TRBJ2-3; no clear D. From germline, CDR1 is LGHDT and CDR2 YNNKEL (reference sequence). V lost 4 bases and J lost 6, with 8 bases in between. The CDR3 is 12 residues long. The DNA of the CDR3 is TGTGCCAGCAGCCGATTACGGGATACGCAGTATTTT. Amino acids: CASSRLRDTQYF.

CDR3 sequence (DNA): TGTGCCAGCAGAGTTCAGTCCGGGGGGCTAATCCATGAGCAGTTCTTC. Its protein is CASRVQSGGLIHEQFF. This rearrangement joins TRBV28 to TRBJ2-1; possible D gene TRBD2, 7 bases. CDR1 is MDHEN, CDR2 SYDVKM, per germline. V lost 6 bases, J lost 8 bases, and 23 bases lay in between. CDR3 length equals 16 residues.